This is a list of T cell receptor beta chains from one sample in a study of T cells in Graves' hyperthyroidism and ophthalmopathy. TCRdb reanalysed the multiplex PCR reads using MiXCR and keeps one entry per CDR3 protein. The sample has some 380,000 distinct CDR3 sequences, 13% seen once. The sequenced sample was blood. Every receptor here comes from a man aged 25 to 40 with Graves' hyperthyroidism that later progressed to Graves' ophthalmopathy. Each CDR3 is given with its conserved first and last residue. D genes are given only for firm matches. Size values are once, few and many counts, or a class for expanded clones, and some rows have none.

cdr3_nt cdr3_aa j_call cdr3_length v_call d_call clone_size
TGCAGTGCCATAGAAATTATCGAGGGGACCCAGTACTTC CSAIEIIEGTQYF TRBJ2-5 13 TRBV20-1 - many
TGTGCCGTCGGGACTAGCGGATTTTACGAGCAGTACTTC CAVGTSGFYEQYF TRBJ2-7 13 TRBV5-4 TRBD2 many
TGTGCCAGCGGGGACGCCGGGGGGCCGGGAGTTCGCGGGGGTGAGCAGTTCTTC CASGDAGGPGVRGGEQFF TRBJ2-1 18 TRBV6-2/TRBV6-3 - -
TGTGCCAGCAGTTACTGGCAGTCGAACACCGGGGAGCTGTTTTTT CASSYWQSNTGELFF TRBJ2-2 15 TRBV6-6 - many
TGCAGTGCTAGAGACCCCGGGGGCGGGGGGCCGTCACACGAGCAGTACTTC CSARDPGGGGPSHEQYF TRBJ2-7 17 TRBV20-1 TRBD2 many
TGTGCCAGCACCCCGGGACAGAGGACCGGGGAGCTGTTTTTT CASTPGQRTGELFF TRBJ2-2 14 TRBV2 TRBD1 many
TGTGCCAGCAGCCCCCCCGAAGGGCGGAGGGGAAAACTGTTTTTT CASSPPEGRRGKLFF TRBJ1-4 15 TRBV7-9 - few
TGTGCCAGCAGCGGGACAGTGAGCATGAACACTGAAGCTTTCTTT CASSGTVSMNTEAFF TRBJ1-1 15 TRBV7-8 TRBD1 many
TGTGCCAGCGCCAACTTGAGGCTAGCCCGCACAGATACGCAGTATTTT CASANLRLARTDTQYF TRBJ2-3 16 TRBV12-3/TRBV12-4 - many
TGTGCTAGTGGTTTGGTAGCCACTGAAGCTTTCTTT CASGLVATEAFF TRBJ1-1 12 TRBV12-5 - many
TGTGCCAGCGGCATTCAGTCAACTAATGAAAAACTGTTTTTT CASGIQSTNEKLFF TRBJ1-4 14 TRBV6-2/TRBV6-3 - many
TGTGCCAGCAGCTTAACCGGGACTAGATGGACAGATACGCAGTATTTT CASSLTGTRWTDTQYF TRBJ2-3 16 TRBV5-6 TRBD2 few
TGTGCCAGCAGTTTGATGACAGGGATTGAAAAACTGTTTTTT CASSLMTGIEKLFF TRBJ1-4 14 TRBV28 TRBD1 many
TGCAGTGCTTCCGGGACAGGGGACAATCAGCCCCAGCATTTT CSASGTGDNQPQHF TRBJ1-5 14 TRBV20-1 TRBD1 many
TGTGCCAGCAGGCCAGGGAGTTTTAGCACAGATACGCAGTATTTT CASRPGSFSTDTQYF TRBJ2-3 15 TRBV28 - many
TGTGCCACCAGTGTTGAGGGGGCAAATTCACCCCTCCACTTT CATSVEGANSPLHF TRBJ1-6 14 TRBV24-1 TRBD1 -
TGTGCCAGCGGATCGGGCGGGTCCGGTCAGCCCCGGCATTTT CASGSGGSGQPRHF TRBJ1-5 14 TRBV9 - -
TGTGCCAGCGGCCGAAAGGGACACGAGCAGTACTTC CASGRKGHEQYF TRBJ2-7 12 TRBV12-3/TRBV12-4 - -
TGTGCCAGCAGTTTAATACGACAGTGGTACTATGGCTACACCTTC CASSLIRQWYYGYTF TRBJ1-2 15 TRBV28 - many
TGCGCCAGCAGCCTAGCGGGGACGTTCCAAGAGACCCAGTACTTC CASSLAGTFQETQYF TRBJ2-5 15 TRBV5-1 TRBD2 -
TGTGCCAGCAGTGAAAGAGCCTTGCCGGGACGGGGAATCTATAATTCACCCCTCCACTTT CASSERALPGRGIYNSPLHF TRBJ1-6 20 TRBV2 - many
TGTGCCAGCAGAGCTGGGGGAGTTACTGAATCTTTCTTT CASRAGGVTESFF TRBJ1-1 13 TRBV6-2/TRBV6-3 - -
TGTGCCAGCAGCCCCCGCGCAGGGCTGTCAGATACGCAGTATTTT CASSPRAGLSDTQYF TRBJ2-3 15 TRBV7-2 - few
TGCGCCAGCAGCCAACAGACTAGCGGGGGTACCGGGGAGCTGTTTTTT CASSQQTSGGTGELFF TRBJ2-2 16 TRBV4-1 TRBD2 -
TGCGCCAGCAGCCAAGTCCGACAGGGGACCTACGAGCAGTACTTC CASSQVRQGTYEQYF TRBJ2-7 15 TRBV4-1 TRBD1 few
TGTGCCAGCAGCCATCCGGGACAGGCTAACTATGGCTACACCTTC CASSHPGQANYGYTF TRBJ1-2 15 TRBV12-3/TRBV12-4 TRBD1 many
TGTGCCAGCAGCCCGAAACGGACACTAAACACTGAAGCTTTCTTT CASSPKRTLNTEAFF TRBJ1-1 15 TRBV9 - many
TGTGCCAGCAGCCTACGGAGCGGCACGCACACCGGGGAGCTGTTTTTT CASSLRSGTHTGELFF TRBJ2-2 16 TRBV28 - -
TGCAGTGCCCCGGACAGGGTTGATGAGCAGTTCTTC CSAPDRVDEQFF TRBJ2-1 12 TRBV20-1 TRBD1 many
TGCAGCGTTGAGTTGACAGGTTCGACCTACGAGCAGTACTTC CSVELTGSTYEQYF TRBJ2-7 14 TRBV29-1 - few
TGTGCCAGCAGTTTATCACAGGGGGCAAGTGGCTACACCTTC CASSLSQGASGYTF TRBJ1-2 14 TRBV12-3/TRBV12-4 TRBD1 many
TGTGCCAGCGGGGACAGGGGGCGTATTGGGACTGAAGCTTTCTTT CASGDRGRIGTEAFF TRBJ1-1 15 TRBV18 TRBD1 many
TGTGCCAGCAGCCCCCAGGACTACGGGGAGCTGTTTTTT CASSPQDYGELFF TRBJ2-2 13 TRBV3-1 - -
TGTGCCACCCGTTCGATAGCCAAAAACATTCAGTACTTC CATRSIAKNIQYF TRBJ2-4 13 TRBV11-2 - few
TGTGCCAGCAGCCGAACCGGGACAGGGTTTGAAGCTTTCTTT CASSRTGTGFEAFF TRBJ1-1 14 TRBV3-1 TRBD1 many
TGTGCCAGCAGCCCCCTTAGCGGGGGGGTATACAATGAGCAGTTCTTC CASSPLSGGVYNEQFF TRBJ2-1 16 TRBV6-2/TRBV6-3 TRBD2 many
TGTGCCAGCAGCTTAGTGGCGGGATCAACTAATGAAAAACTGTTTTTT CASSLVAGSTNEKLFF TRBJ1-4 16 TRBV7-2 - few
TGTGCCAGCAGTTACTCGACACAGGGGGCGAGCTACGAGCAGTACTTC CASSYSTQGASYEQYF TRBJ2-7 16 TRBV6-5 TRBD1 many
TGTGCCAGCAGTCCGAGGACCACCGGCACAGATACGCAGTATTTT CASSPRTTGTDTQYF TRBJ2-3 15 TRBV27 - -
TGTGCTAGTGGTTGGAACCCACAGGACGTCTCTGGAAACACCATATATTTT CASGWNPQDVSGNTIYF TRBJ1-3 17 TRBV12-5 - many
TGTGCCAGCAGTTTAGTCCCCGGACCGATGTTCTTC CASSLVPGPMFF TRBJ2-1 12 TRBV27 - -